This TCR beta chain was identified during a study of CD8+CD57+ T cells in acquired aplastic anemia. Study details: Isolated CD4+ and CD8+ cells, once sorted, yielded DNA averaging approximately 3 ug. In CD4+ cells, healthy donors produced an average of about 11 million reads.

Profiling that covered TCR beta VDJ and CDR3 relied on genomic DNA as its template. A single record per CDR3 protein comes from TCRdb applying MiXCR to the reads. The table has some 200,000 distinct CDR3 sequences, roughly 55% seen once. Germline V gene lookup returns CDR1 DFQATT and CDR2 SNEGSKA (reference sequence). The CDR3 is 12 amino acids. Trimming pared 3 bases from V and 5 bases from J, leaving 9 bases between. Findings and caveats of the study: Found in both controls and patients were almost 30 CD8+ CDR3 sequences. In CD8+ cells, Simpson's diversity showed no significant difference between patients and controls.

This clonotype was seen only a few times. No antigen is known for it. The chain combines TRBV20-1 with TRBJ2-3, with no clear D. The TCR sequence derives from a human donor in good health. Material: sorted CD4+, CD8+, or CD8+CD57+ T cells (not recorded which) from PBMCs. In nucleotides, the CDR3 is TGCAGTGCTAGTAACGTCGGAGATACGCAGTATTTT. Its protein is CSASNVGDTQYF.